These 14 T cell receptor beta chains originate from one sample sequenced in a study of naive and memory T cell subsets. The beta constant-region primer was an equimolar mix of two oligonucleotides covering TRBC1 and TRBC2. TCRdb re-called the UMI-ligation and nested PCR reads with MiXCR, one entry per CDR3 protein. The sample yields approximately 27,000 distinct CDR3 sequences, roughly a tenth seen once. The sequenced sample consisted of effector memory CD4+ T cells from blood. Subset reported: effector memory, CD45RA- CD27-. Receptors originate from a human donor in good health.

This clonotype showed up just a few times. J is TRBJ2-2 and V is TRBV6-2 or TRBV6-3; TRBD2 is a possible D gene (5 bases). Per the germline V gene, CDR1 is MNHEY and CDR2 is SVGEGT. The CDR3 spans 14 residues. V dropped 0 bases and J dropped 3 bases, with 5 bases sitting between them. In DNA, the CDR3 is TGTGCCAGCAGTTACTCGAGGGACACCGGGGAGCTGTTTTTT. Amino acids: CASSYSRDTGELFF.

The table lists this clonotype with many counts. The CDR3 protein is CASSYEGSTGRAKNIQYF. CDR3 nucleotides: TGTGCCAGCAGTTACGAAGGGTCGACAGGGAGAGCCAAAAACATTCAGTACTTC. The rearrangement uses TRBV6-2 or TRBV6-3 and TRBJ2-4; TRBD1 matches at 7 bases. This CDR3 has 18 residues. V trimming: 2 bases; J trimming: 0 bases; junction bases outside the gene matches: 10. The germline V gene encodes CDR1 MNHEY and CDR2 SVGEGT.

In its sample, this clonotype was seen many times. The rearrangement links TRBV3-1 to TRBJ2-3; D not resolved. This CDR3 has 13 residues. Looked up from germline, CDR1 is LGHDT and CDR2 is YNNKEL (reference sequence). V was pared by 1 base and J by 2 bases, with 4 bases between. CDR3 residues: CASSQANTDTQYF. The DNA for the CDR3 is TGTGCCAGCAGCCAAGCGAACACAGATACGCAGTATTTT.

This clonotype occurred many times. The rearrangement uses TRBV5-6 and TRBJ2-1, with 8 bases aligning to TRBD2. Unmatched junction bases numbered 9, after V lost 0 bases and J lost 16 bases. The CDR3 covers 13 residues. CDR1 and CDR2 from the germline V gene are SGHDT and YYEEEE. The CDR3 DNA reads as TGTGCCAGCAGCTTGGCGGGGACTAGTGCGTATTTCTTC. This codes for CASSLAGTSAYFF.

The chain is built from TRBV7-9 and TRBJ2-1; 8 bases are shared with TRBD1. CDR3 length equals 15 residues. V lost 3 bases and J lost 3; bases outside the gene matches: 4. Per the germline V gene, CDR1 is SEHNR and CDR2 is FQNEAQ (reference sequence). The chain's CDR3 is CASSLDRASYNEQFF. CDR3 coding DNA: TGTGCCAGCAGCTTGGACAGGGCGAGCTACAATGAGCAGTTCTTC.

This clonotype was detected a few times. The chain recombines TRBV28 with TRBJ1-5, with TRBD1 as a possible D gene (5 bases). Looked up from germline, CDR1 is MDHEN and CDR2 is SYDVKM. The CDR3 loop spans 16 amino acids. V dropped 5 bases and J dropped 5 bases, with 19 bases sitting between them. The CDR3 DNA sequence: TGTGCCAGCAGTCCCTTATATGGGGCGATGGATCAGCCCCAGCATTTT. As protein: CASSPLYGAMDQPQHF.

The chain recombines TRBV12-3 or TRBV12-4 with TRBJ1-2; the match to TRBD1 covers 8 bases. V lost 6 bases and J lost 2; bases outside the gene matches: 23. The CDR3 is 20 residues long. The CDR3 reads CASRLYVRGPGQVGNYGYTF. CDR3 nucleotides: TGTGCCAGCAGACTCTACGTTAGGGGACCGGGACAGGTTGGAAACTATGGCTACACCTTC.

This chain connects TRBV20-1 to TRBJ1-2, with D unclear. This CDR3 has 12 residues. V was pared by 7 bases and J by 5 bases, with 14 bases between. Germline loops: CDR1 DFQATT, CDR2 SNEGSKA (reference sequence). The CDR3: CSEDRGGYGYTF. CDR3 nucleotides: TGCAGTGAGGACCGTGGCGGGTATGGCTACACCTTC.

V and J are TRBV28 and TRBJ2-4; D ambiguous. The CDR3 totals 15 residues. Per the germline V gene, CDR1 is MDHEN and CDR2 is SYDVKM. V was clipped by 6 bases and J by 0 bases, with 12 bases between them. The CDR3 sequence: CASSQETLAKNIQYF. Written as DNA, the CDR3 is TGTGCCAGCAGCCAAGAGACACTAGCCAAAAACATTCAGTACTTC.

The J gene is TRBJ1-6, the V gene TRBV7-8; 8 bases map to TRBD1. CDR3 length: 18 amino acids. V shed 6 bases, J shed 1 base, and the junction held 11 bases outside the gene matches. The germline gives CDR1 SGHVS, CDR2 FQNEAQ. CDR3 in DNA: TGTGCCAGCAGACTAGGGCAGGGGGCTGGATCCTATAATTCACCCCTCCACTTT. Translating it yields CASRLGQGAGSYNSPLHF.

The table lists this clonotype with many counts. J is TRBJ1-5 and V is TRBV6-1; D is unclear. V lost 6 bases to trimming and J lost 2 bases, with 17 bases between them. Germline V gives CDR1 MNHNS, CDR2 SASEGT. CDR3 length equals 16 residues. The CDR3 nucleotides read TGTGCCAGCAGCGCGGCCATGTATAAGGGCAATCAGCCCCAGCATTTT. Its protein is CASSAAMYKGNQPQHF.

The CDR3 is CASSLTWNEQFF. The DNA of the CDR3 is TGCGCCAGCAGCTTAACATGGAATGAGCAGTTCTTC. J is TRBJ2-1 and V is TRBV4-3; D uncertain. Germline CDR1 and CDR2: LGHNA and YSLEER. Trimming took off 5 bases at V and 7 bases at J, with 9 bases between the two ends. This CDR3 spans 12 amino acids.

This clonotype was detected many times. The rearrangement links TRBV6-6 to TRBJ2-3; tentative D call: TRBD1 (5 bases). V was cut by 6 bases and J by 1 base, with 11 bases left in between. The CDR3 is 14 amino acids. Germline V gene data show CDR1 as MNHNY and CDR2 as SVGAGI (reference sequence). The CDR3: CASRTRGGTDTQYF. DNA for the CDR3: TGTGCCAGCAGGACAAGGGGTGGCACAGATACGCAGTATTTT.

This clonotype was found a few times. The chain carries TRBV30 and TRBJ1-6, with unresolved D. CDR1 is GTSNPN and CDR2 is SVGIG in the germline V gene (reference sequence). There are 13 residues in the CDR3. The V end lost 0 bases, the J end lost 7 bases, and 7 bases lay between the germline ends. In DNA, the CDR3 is TGTGCCTGGAGTGTTACAGTGAATTCACCCCTCCACTTT. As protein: CAWSVTVNSPLHF.